This TCR beta chain came from a study of OX40 agonist ivuxolimab in advanced cancers. Study-wide background: Aged 23 to 79 with a mean of roughly 65 years, they were about 78% male. Three individuals attained partial responses, comprising one hepatocellular carcinoma case and two cutaneous melanoma cases. General study findings and limits: The average count of expanded clones was higher among CD8+ T cells than among CD4+. The study observed clonal expansion of CD4+ and CD8+ blood T cells by week 6 at 0.1 to 3.0 mg/kg.

V gave up 0 bases and J gave up 2 bases; unmatched junction bases: 4. The CDR3 covers 15 residues. The germline CDR1 and CDR2 sequences are SQVTM and ANQGSEA. Repertoires were generated with immunoSEQ multiplex PCR, while TCRdb's copy carries only in-frame clones and drops some. The repertoire has 20,000 to 25,000 clones, 80% to 90% of them found once; the top ten carry 20% to 25%. Note on this clone: The target antigen is unknown.

V usage is TRBV29-1 and J usage is TRBJ2-1; TRBD2 aligns across 7 bases. The TCR was taken from an adult with an advanced solid tumor such as melanoma, head and neck, liver or kidney cancer. Sample: CD4+ or CD8+ T cells sorted from blood, taken in a trial of the OX40 agonist ivuxolimab. CDR3 bases: TGCAGCGTTGAAGATCCACTAGCGCCCTACAATGAGCAGTTCTTC. This encodes CSVEDPLAPYNEQFF.